These 27 T cell receptor beta chains originate from one sample sequenced in a study of T cells after yellow fever vaccination. TCRdb redid the calling of the 5' RACE reads with MiXCR, one entry per CDR3 protein. The sample carries more than 95,000 distinct CDR3 sequences, roughly 9% recorded once. Material: CD8+ T cells sorted from PBMCs, obtained on the day of the yellow fever booster vaccination. All receptors derive from a man aged 18 to 30 who received the YFV17D yellow fever vaccine.

The sample holds a few counts of this clonotype. This chain joins TRBV11-1 and TRBJ2-1; tentatively, D is TRBD2 (6 bases). The germline V gene encodes CDR1 SGHAT and CDR2 FQDESV (reference sequence). The CDR3 runs to 16 residues. V dropped 3 bases and J dropped 4 bases, with 16 bases sitting between them. DNA of the CDR3: TGTGCCAGCAGCTTGGGTAGCGGACTAACTTACAATGAGCAGTTCTTC. Protein sequence: CASSLGSGLTYNEQFF.

The sample holds a few counts of this clonotype. V usage is TRBV5-1 and J usage is TRBJ2-5; D call uncertain. With 1 base removed from V and 2 bases from J, the gap between germline ends came to 6 bases. Germline V lookup: CDR1 SGHRS, CDR2 YFSETQ. The CDR3 extends over 13 amino acids. Here the CDR3 reads CASSLSVQETQYF. CDR3 bases: TGCGCCAGCAGCTTGTCGGTTCAAGAGACCCAGTACTTC. Variable domain in full (rest from reference TRBV5-1 and TRBJ2-5): KAGVTQTPRYLIKTRGQQVTLSCSPISGHRSVSWYQQTPGQGLQFLFEYFSETQRNKGNFPGRFSGRQFSNSRSEMNVSTLELGDSALYLCASSLSVQETQYFGPGTRLLVL.

CDR3 bases: TGTGCCACCAGTGACCTTAGGCGGGGTCCGAACGGGGAGCTGTTTTTT. Its protein is CATSDLRRGPNGELFF. This chain links TRBV24-1 with TRBJ2-2; possibly TRBD2 for D (6 bases). Germline V gene lookup returns CDR1 KGHDR and CDR2 SFDVKD. CDR3 size: 16 residues. V lost 4 bases and J lost 7, with 18 bases in between.

The sample holds many counts of this clonotype. V and J are TRBV27 and TRBJ2-5, with unresolved D. The CDR3 length is 14 residues. V was trimmed by 1 base and J by 0 bases, leaving 6 bases between them. Germline V lookup: CDR1 MNHEY, CDR2 SMNVEV (reference sequence). CDR3 in amino acids: CASSLYGYQETQYF. The CDR3 DNA reads TGTGCCAGCAGTTTATACGGGTACCAAGAGACCCAGTACTTC.

This clonotype was observed a handful of times. This chain uses TRBV6-2 or TRBV6-3 with TRBJ1-1; D remains unclear. CDR3 length: 12 residues. Between the trimmed V and J ends, which lost 6 bases and 6 bases, there was a span of 11 bases. Germline values: CDR1 MNHEY, CDR2 SVGEGT. The CDR3 DNA follows: TGTGCCAGCAGACACCTACAACCTGAAGCTTTCTTT. Amino acids: CASRHLQPEAFF.

This clonotype has only a few counts. This chain uses TRBV4-1 with TRBJ2-3; weak D call: TRBD2 (6 bases). The CDR3 contains 15 residues. V gave up 4 bases and J gave up 2 bases, with 13 bases separating them. Germline loops: CDR1 MGHRA, CDR2 YSYEKL. The CDR3 spells CASSPTSPATDTQYF. DNA for the CDR3: TGCGCCAGCAGCCCGACTAGTCCTGCCACAGATACGCAGTATTTT.

The table lists this clonotype with a few counts. This chain links TRBV29-1 with TRBJ2-1; TRBD1 matches at 8 bases. This CDR3 is 12 amino acids long. Germline values: CDR1 SQVTM, CDR2 ANQGSEA. V trimming: 1 base; J trimming: 12 bases; junction bases outside the gene matches: 5. The CDR3: CSVEAGGALQFF. The CDR3 region has the DNA TGCAGCGTTGAAGCAGGGGGCGCCTTGCAGTTCTTC.

This clonotype was picked up a small number of times. The chain links TRBV19 to TRBJ2-6; weak D call: TRBD1 (6 bases). V was shortened by 10 bases and J by 0 bases, with 19 bases between the two germline ends. This CDR3 spans 17 amino acids. Germline-derived CDR1 and CDR2 are LNHDA and SQIVND (reference sequence). In nucleotides, the CDR3 is TGTGCCACCGGAAGGGCAGGGACAACCTCTGGGGCCAACGTCCTGACTTTC. Translating gives CATGRAGTTSGANVLTF. The variable domain in full, with the rest retrieved from reference TRBV19 and TRBJ2-6, is DGGITQSPKYLFRKEGQNVTLSCEQNLNHDAMYWYRQDPGQGLRLIYYSQIVNDFQKGDIAEGYSVSREKKESFPLTVTSAQKNPTAFYLCATGRAGTTSGANVLTFGAGSRLTVL.

A few counts support this clonotype. The gene calls are TRBV20-1 and TRBJ2-2; tentative D call: TRBD1 (6 bases). Trimming left V 6 bases short and J 3 bases short, with 11 bases between. The CDR3 length is 13 residues. Germline CDR1 and CDR2: DFQATT and SNEGSKA (reference sequence). The CDR3 reads CSAENRDTGELFF. The DNA of the CDR3 is TGCAGTGCCGAGAACAGGGACACCGGGGAGCTGTTTTTT.

This clonotype came up a few times. The chain carries TRBV4-3 and TRBJ1-6; TRBD1 is a possible D gene (5 bases). CDR1 and CDR2 (germline): LGHNA, YSLEER. The CDR3 runs to 14 residues. Trimming removed 4 bases from V and 7 bases from J, with 11 bases in between. The CDR3 DNA sequence: TGCGCCAGCAGCCGGTCAGGGCCAAATTCACCCCTCCACTTT. This translates into CASSRSGPNSPLHF.

This chain links TRBV7-9 with TRBJ1-1; D might be TRBD1 (6 bases). CDR1 and CDR2 (germline): SEHNR, FQNEAQ (reference sequence). V was trimmed by 5 bases and J by 6 bases, leaving 10 bases between them. CDR3 size: 12 residues. The CDR3 loop reads CASSGGTPEAFF. The CDR3 DNA reads TGTGCCAGCAGCGGGGGGACACCTGAAGCTTTCTTT.

This clonotype was counted only a few times. In DNA, the CDR3 is TGTGCCAGTAGTTCGCGGACAGGGGGCTCCTACGAGCAGTACGTC. Protein product: CASSSRTGGSYEQYV. The chain combines TRBV19 with TRBJ2-7; 10 positions agree with TRBD1. CDR1 and CDR2 (germline): LNHDA, SQIVND (reference sequence). V lost 5 bases to trimming and J lost 0 bases; unmatched junction nucleotides: 4. CDR3 length: 15 amino acids.

The chain joins TRBV7-9 to TRBJ1-1; D is undetermined. Germline V gives CDR1 SEHNR, CDR2 FQNEAQ (reference sequence). The V end lost 3 bases, the J end lost 4 bases, and 9 bases lay between the germline ends. The CDR3 is 13 amino acids. CDR3 in amino acids: CASSLDQATEAFF. The CDR3 DNA reads TGTGCCAGCAGCTTGGACCAGGCCACTGAAGCTTTCTTT. The whole variable domain, remainder taken from reference TRBV7-9 and TRBJ1-1, is DTGVSQNPRHKITKRGQNVTFRCDPISEHNRLYWYRQTLGQGPEFLTYFQNEAQLEKSRLLSDRFSAERPKGSFSTLEIQRTEQGDSAMYLCASSLDQATEAFFGQGTRLTVV.

This clonotype was recorded a few times. The chain employs TRBV7-9 and TRBJ2-7; 11 bases fit TRBD2. Per the germline V gene, CDR1 is SEHNR and CDR2 is FQNEAQ (reference sequence). The CDR3 spans 17 residues. With 5 bases clipped from V and 2 bases from J, the junction kept 11 bases outside the gene matches. CDR3 coding DNA: TGTGCCAGCAGCGGGGATCCGACTAGCGGGGCCCCCTACGAGCAGTACGTC. Protein product: CASSGDPTSGAPYEQYV.

This clonotype has at least ten counts. V gene TRBV4-2 combines with J gene TRBJ2-2, with 12 bases matching TRBD2. CDR1 LGHNA and CDR2 YNFKEQ come from the germline V gene. This CDR3 region has 18 residues. V trimming: 4 bases; J trimming: 1 base; junction bases outside the gene matches: 7. The CDR3 sequence: CASSLSSGGDMNTGELFF. CDR3 DNA: TGTGCCAGCAGCCTATCTAGCGGGGGGGATATGAACACCGGGGAGCTGTTTTTT.

V usage is TRBV20-1 and J usage is TRBJ1-2; 9 bases agree with TRBD1. CDR3 length: 21 residues. Unmatched junction bases numbered 24, after V lost 1 base and J lost 3 bases. The V gene's germline CDR1 is DFQATT and CDR2 SNEGSKA (reference sequence). DNA for the CDR3: TGCAGTGCTAGAGTCCACCCGGGACAGGGACAGGTGGAGTATGGGGACTATGGCTACACCTTC. Translation: CSARVHPGQGQVEYGDYGYTF.

This clonotype appeared many times. The chain employs TRBV4-3 and TRBJ2-3; TRBD1 is a possible D gene (6 bases). CDR1 is LGHNA, CDR2 YSLEER, per germline. The CDR3 totals 16 residues. V dropped 0 bases and J dropped 0 bases, with 10 bases sitting between them. DNA for the CDR3: TGCGCCAGCAGCCAAGAAGGGGGTGCTAGCACAGATACGCAGTATTTT. Translating it yields CASSQEGGASTDTQYF.

The chain uses TRBV4-1 and TRBJ2-6; D gene unclear. CDR1 and CDR2 from the germline V gene are MGHRA and YSYEKL. Deletions cut 0 bases from V and 0 bases from J, with 12 bases between. The CDR3 runs 18 residues. DNA for the CDR3: TGCGCCAGCAGCCAAGATCCGGAACGGGCCTCTGGGGCCAACGTCCTGACTTTC. Its translation: CASSQDPERASGANVLTF.

This clonotype was seen more than once but under ten times. The V and J genes are TRBV28 and TRBJ1-1; no reliable D call. Trimming pared 6 bases from V and 1 base from J, leaving 15 bases between. Germline V gene sequence: CDR1 MDHEN, CDR2 SYDVKM. This CDR3 region has 15 residues. CDR3 residues: CASSPPRRENTEAFF. The CDR3 DNA is TGTGCCAGCAGCCCTCCCCGGCGGGAGAACACTGAAGCTTTCTTT.

The chain employs TRBV5-1 and TRBJ2-7; either TRBD1 or TRBD2 may fit D (5 bases each). The V end lost 4 bases, the J end lost 4 bases, and 12 bases lay between the germline ends. CDR1 is SGHRS, CDR2 YFSETQ, per germline. This CDR3 comprises 13 residues. CDR3 amino acids: CASSKTGGYEQYF. Written as DNA, the CDR3 is TGCGCCAGCAGCAAAACAGGAGGTTACGAGCAGTACTTC.

This chain joins TRBV4-1 and TRBJ1-1, with D unresolved. Trimming removed 3 bases at V and 1 base at J, with 6 bases between. This CDR3 is 13 amino acids long. CDR1 and CDR2 from the germline V gene are MGHRA and YSYEKL. CDR3 residues: CASSHTQNTEAFF. The CDR3 DNA reads as TGCGCCAGCAGCCATACACAGAACACTGAAGCTTTCTTT.

The chain recombines TRBV5-5 with TRBJ2-7; weak D call: TRBD1 (6 bases). The germline gives CDR1 SGHKS, CDR2 YYEKEE (reference sequence). The CDR3 is made up of 15 amino acids. V was trimmed by 6 bases and J by 6 bases, leaving 22 bases between them. As DNA, the CDR3 is TGTGCCAGCAAGGCTGAACAGGGTGCCTGGGGCGAGCAGTACTTC. Protein sequence: CASKAEQGAWGEQYF.

The sample holds many counts of this clonotype. CDR3 nucleotides: TGCGCCAGCAGCCAAGATATCGGCCAGCCCCAGCATTTT. Translation: CASSQDIGQPQHF. This chain connects TRBV4-1 to TRBJ1-5, with D unclear. This CDR3 is 13 amino acids long. Per the germline V gene, CDR1 is MGHRA and CDR2 is YSYEKL. V gave up 0 bases and J gave up 7 bases, with 7 bases separating them.

This clonotype was seen a few times. The rearrangement links TRBV12-3 or TRBV12-4 to TRBJ2-2; 8 bases are shared with TRBD2. The CDR3 covers 15 residues. The trim removed 1 base at V and 6 bases at J, leaving 4 bases unmatched. CDR3 region: CASSLGGRGAGELFF. CDR3 in DNA: TGTGCCAGCAGTTTAGGCGGGCGGGGGGCCGGGGAGCTGTTTTTT.

The gene calls are TRBV5-8 and TRBJ2-1; D uncertain. The CDR3 is made up of 15 amino acids. Germline V gene data show CDR1 as SGHTS and CDR2 as YDEGEE. Trimming pared 2 bases from V and 0 bases from J, leaving 9 bases between. The chain's CDR3 is CASSFRGISYNEQFF. The DNA of the CDR3 is TGTGCCAGCAGCTTTCGAGGCATCTCCTACAATGAGCAGTTCTTC.

This clonotype has ten or more counts. The V gene is TRBV7-3, the J gene TRBJ2-3, with D unresolved. CDR3 length equals 14 residues. Between the trimmed V and J ends, which lost 0 bases and 5 bases, there was a span of 9 bases. The germline gives CDR1 SGHTA, CDR2 FQGTGA. CDR3 protein: CASSLTPAQDTQYF. The CDR3 bases are TGTGCCAGCAGCTTAACTCCGGCACAAGATACGCAGTATTTT. The variable domain in full, completed from reference TRBV7-3 and TRBJ2-3, reads GAGVSQTPSNKVTEKGKYVELRCDPISGHTALYWYRQSLGQGPEFLIYFQGTGAADDSGLPNDRFFAVRPEGSVSTLKIQRTERGDSAVYLCASSLTPAQDTQYFGPGTRLTVL.

This clonotype was recorded a few times. V gene TRBV27 combines with J gene TRBJ2-1; 9 bases align to TRBD2. With V trimmed by 2 bases and J by 7 bases, 12 bases remained unmatched. Germline V gene data show CDR1 as MNHEY and CDR2 as SMNVEV (reference sequence). This CDR3 has 17 residues. The CDR3 nucleotides are TGTGCCAGCAGTTTAATTTCCGGCGGGGGGGCCCTTAATGAGCAGTTCTTC. This sequence encodes CASSLISGGGALNEQFF.